Each of the 10 T cell receptor beta chains below was sequenced from the same sample in a study of cytomegalovirus exposure and HLA in healthy donors. PCR involved 60 Vbeta and 13 Jbeta primers. Generated by immunoSEQ multiplex PCR, the TCRdb table keeps only in-frame clones and is missing some. The top ten clones hold 4.7% of a sample with approximately 160,000 clones, roughly 77% of them seen once. Sequencing used PBMCs. The receptor set was obtained from a man aged 18 to 29 in good health and CMV-seropositive.

As for this clone: The sample carries other DNA sequences with the same CDR3. The chain combines TRBV5-4 with TRBJ1-2, with 9 bases identical to TRBD1. The CDR3 extends over 15 amino acids. V trimming: 6 bases; J trimming: 8 bases; junction bases outside the gene matches: 14. Germline V gene sequence: CDR1 SGHNT, CDR2 YYREEE (reference sequence). In DNA form, the CDR3 reads TGTGCCAGCACTCTTGCCCCTGGACAGGGGAGGGGCTACACCTTC. Its protein is CASTLAPGQGRGYTF.

The gene calls are TRBV7-9 and TRBJ1-1; D remains unclear. The V end lost 0 bases, the J end lost 1 base, and 9 bases lay between the germline ends. CDR1 is SEHNR and CDR2 is FQNEAQ in the germline V gene (reference sequence). The CDR3 consists of 15 residues. CDR3 sequence (DNA): TGTGCCAGCAGCTTAGCTTACGAGGGGAACACTGAAGCTTTCTTT. This sequence encodes CASSLAYEGNTEAFF.

This clone was observed once. The chain links TRBV19 to TRBJ2-3; TRBD2 matches at 7 bases. Germline assignment: CDR1 LNHDA and CDR2 SQIVND (reference sequence). This CDR3 spans 16 amino acids. Unmatched junction bases numbered 7, after V lost 1 base and J lost 3 bases. The CDR3 DNA reads as TGTGCCAGTAGTATAGGGGGCGGGAGAGGGACAGATACGCAGTATTTT. It is translated as CASSIGGGRGTDTQYF.

The chain couples TRBV19 to TRBJ1-5; D gene ambiguous. Germline-derived CDR1 and CDR2 are LNHDA and SQIVND (reference sequence). The CDR3 has 12 amino acids. Trimming stripped 5 bases from V and 4 bases from J, with 6 bases between. CDR3 nucleotide sequence: TGTGCCAGTAGTGTCCTGAATCAGCCCCAGCATTTT. This encodes CASSVLNQPQHF.

The chain couples TRBV7-8 to TRBJ2-7; 7 nucleotides align to TRBD2. This CDR3 is 13 amino acids long. J was trimmed by 4 bases and V by 4 bases; bases with no gene match: 4. Germline CDR1 SGHVS, CDR2 FQNEAQ. Here the CDR3 reads CASSSAGLYEQYV. The CDR3 coding sequence is TGTGCCAGCAGCTCCGCGGGACTATACGAGCAGTACGTC.

This clone was recorded a few times. This rearrangement joins TRBV5-1 to TRBJ1-2, with 9 positions matching TRBD1. The germline V gene has CDR1 SGHRS and CDR2 YFSETQ. CDR3 size: 14 residues. J was trimmed by 7 bases and V by 3 bases; bases with no gene match: 7. CDR3 nucleotide sequence: TGCGCCAGCAGCTGGGGACAGGGTGGCGGTGGCTACACCTTC. It yields the protein CASSWGQGGGGYTF. Full variable domain (remainder filled in from reference TRBV5-1 and TRBJ1-2): KAGVTQTPRYLIKTRGQQVTLSCSPISGHRSVSWYQQTPGQGLQFLFEYFSETQRNKGNFPGRFSGRQFSNSRSEMNVSTLELGDSALYLCASSWGQGGGGYTFGSGTRLTVV.

This chain links TRBV2 with TRBJ2-1; 8 positions match TRBD1. CDR1 is SNHLY and CDR2 is FYNNEI in the germline V gene. The CDR3 loop spans 14 amino acids. The junction had 6 bases not matched to a gene; V was cut back by 6 bases and J by 5 bases. This CDR3 is CASSFRGRDNEQFF. Here the CDR3 DNA reads TGTGCCAGCAGCTTCAGGGGGCGCGACAATGAGCAGTTCTTC.

V gene TRBV19 combines with J gene TRBJ1-5, with 7 nucleotides matching TRBD1. The trim removed 4 bases at V and 3 bases at J, leaving 6 bases unmatched. The CDR3 has 15 amino acids. From germline, CDR1 is LNHDA and CDR2 SQIVND (reference sequence). The CDR3 DNA follows: TGTGCCAGTAGTAGGACAGGTGGGACCAATCAGCCCCAGCATTTT. Encoded protein: CASSRTGGTNQPQHF.

This chain connects TRBV6-6 to TRBJ2-7, with D perhaps matching TRBD1 (6 bases). The V and J ends lost 2 bases and 5 bases respectively, with 19 bases between them. CDR1 and CDR2 (germline): MNHNY, SVGAGI (reference sequence). The CDR3 is made up of 16 amino acids. CDR3 nucleotide sequence: TGTGCCAGCAGTTACCGTAACAGGGAATCCCCCCACGAGCAGTACGTC. This encodes CASSYRNRESPHEQYV.

This clone was seen at least ten times. The rearrangement links TRBV28 to TRBJ2-1; 8 nucleotides match TRBD1. The CDR3 consists of 15 residues. V dropped 6 bases and J dropped 7; count of bases not matched to a gene: 11. Looked up from germline, CDR1 is MDHEN and CDR2 is SYDVKM. The CDR3 reads CASSRRTGLRNEQFF. CDR3 DNA sequence: TGTGCCAGCAGCCGTCGGACAGGGCTTCGAAATGAGCAGTTCTTC. Using reference TRBV28 and TRBJ2-1 for the parts outside the CDR3, the full variable domain is DVKVTQSSRYLVKRTGEKVFLECVQDMDHENMFWYRQDPGLGLRLIYFSYDVKMKEKGDIPEGYSVSREKKERFSLILESASTNQTSMYLCASSRRTGLRNEQFFGPGTRLTVL.